This passage covers 25 T cell receptor beta chains from one sample sequenced in a study of shared clonotypes between healthy human individuals. The data were produced by immunoSEQ multiplex PCR, yet TCRdb's version contains in-frame clones alone and is incomplete. The profile shows 560,000 or so clones, about 96% of them singletons. CD45RO-negative cells were positively selected for CCR7, leaving out terminally differentiated effector memory CD45RA+ cells. Input material: naive CD8+ T cells sorted from blood. These receptors were obtained from a woman in her 30s in good health.

This chain uses TRBV7-9 with TRBJ1-3, with D hard to call. Trimming cost V 1 base and J 0 bases, with 7 bases left between them. CDR3 size: 15 residues. Germline loops: CDR1 SEHNR, CDR2 FQNEAQ (reference sequence). CDR3 residues: CASSLEARSGNTIYF. The CDR3 DNA is TGTGCCAGCAGCTTAGAGGCCCGCTCTGGAAACACCATATATTTT. The full variable domain, rest sourced from reference TRBV7-9 and TRBJ1-3, is DTGVSQNPRHKITKRGQNVTFRCDPISEHNRLYWYRQTLGQGPEFLTYFQNEAQLEKSRLLSDRFSAERPKGSFSTLEIQRTEQGDSAMYLCASSLEARSGNTIYFGEGSWLTVV.

The V and J genes are TRBV6-1 and TRBJ2-7; D gene uncertain. The CDR3 has 19 amino acids. V was cut by 4 bases and J by 5 bases, with 30 bases left in between. Germline V CDR1 and CDR2: MNHNS, SASEGT. CDR3 sequence (DNA): TGTGCCAGCAGTGGATCCCCTCATTACGACACCACTTCTGGTAACGAGCAGTACTTC. Its protein product is CASSGSPHYDTTSGNEQYF.

The chain links TRBV7-9 to TRBJ2-7; D gene unclear. Looked up from germline, CDR1 is SEHNR and CDR2 is FQNEAQ (reference sequence). Trimming removed 7 bases from V and 2 bases from J, with 15 bases in between. The CDR3 contains 14 residues. This CDR3 is CASTPQWRTYEQYF. The CDR3 DNA reads as TGTGCCAGCACCCCCCAGTGGCGGACCTACGAGCAGTACTTC.

This rearrangement joins TRBV28 to TRBJ2-5; D is undetermined. In germline, CDR1 is MDHEN, CDR2 SYDVKM. This CDR3 spans 19 amino acids. V shed 2 bases and J shed 2 bases, with 24 bases lying between them. The CDR3 DNA sequence: TGTGCCAGCAGTTTACCTTCCCGATCGGCAGCCGCAGGTCAAGAGACCCAGTACTTC. Protein sequence: CASSLPSRSAAAGQETQYF.

As concerns this clone: Distinct nucleotide sequences in the sample also encode this CDR3. The CDR3 is CSARLVSEQYF. For the CDR3, the DNA is TGCAGTGCTAGATTAGTTTCCGAGCAGTACTTC. The chain has TRBV20-1 and TRBJ2-7; no clear D. Germline-derived CDR1 and CDR2 are DFQATT and SNEGSKA (reference sequence). Trimming pared 2 bases from V and 6 bases from J, leaving 8 bases between. The CDR3 runs to 11 residues.

CDR3 region: CASTTWQGQAEQFF. The CDR3 DNA reads as TGTGCCAGCACCACGTGGCAGGGTCAAGCTGAGCAGTTCTTC. The chain uses TRBV28 and TRBJ2-1, with D possibly matching TRBD1 (5 bases). This CDR3 region has 14 residues. CDR1 and CDR2 from the germline V gene are MDHEN and SYDVKM. The V gene lost 7 bases and the J gene lost 9 bases, with 19 bases spanning the gap.

Concerning this clone: The same CDR3 arises from other DNA sequences in this sample as well. The chain joins TRBV28 to TRBJ2-3; no definite D call. Germline V gives CDR1 MDHEN, CDR2 SYDVKM. The CDR3 contains 13 residues. The V gene lost 3 bases and the J gene lost 3 bases, with 7 bases spanning the gap. The CDR3 sequence is CASSFRPTDTQYF. For the CDR3, the DNA is TGTGCCAGCAGTTTCCGCCCGACAGATACGCAGTATTTT.

The chain carries TRBV4-1 and TRBJ2-3; the match to TRBD2 covers 14 bases. Germline loops: CDR1 MGHRA, CDR2 YSYEKL. This CDR3 region has 16 residues. V lost 4 bases to trimming and J lost 3 bases; unmatched junction nucleotides: 3. CDR3 nucleotide sequence: TGCGCCAGCAGCCCGACTAGCGGGAGGGGGACAGATACGCAGTATTTT. Translated, it gives CASSPTSGRGTDTQYF.

This clone appeared a single time. The gene calls are TRBV11-2 and TRBJ2-7; a weak D match, TRBD1 (5 bases). The V gene's germline CDR1 is SGHAT and CDR2 FQNNGV. V lost 5 bases and J 0 bases, leaving 11 bases between the germline ends. The CDR3 extends over 14 amino acids. CDR3 sequence (DNA): TGTGCCAGCAGCGAGGACATCCGCTCCTACGAGCAGTACTTC. This encodes CASSEDIRSYEQYF.

The chain carries TRBV5-6 and TRBJ1-1, with D possibly being TRBD1 (5 bases). CDR3 length equals 13 residues. The V end lost 7 bases, the J end lost 4 bases, and 14 bases lay between the germline ends. CDR1 and CDR2 (germline): SGHDT, YYEEEE. CDR3 sequence: CASGWRGGTEAFF. CDR3 DNA sequence: TGTGCCAGCGGTTGGAGGGGAGGCACTGAAGCTTTCTTT. The variable domain in full, completed from reference TRBV5-6 and TRBJ1-1, reads DAGVTQSPTHLIKTRGQQVTLRCSPKSGHDTVSWYQQALGQGPQFIFQYYEEEERQRGNFPDRFSGHQFPNYSSELNVNALLLGDSALYLCASGWRGGTEAFFGQGTRLTVV.

The chain links TRBV6-5 to TRBJ1-1; D call uncertain. The CDR3 is made up of 13 amino acids. The germline V and J ends were trimmed by 7 bases and 1 base, with 10 bases remaining between them. CDR1 is MNHEY and CDR2 is SVGAGI in the germline V gene. Here the CDR3 DNA reads TGTGCCAGCAAGGCCGACGGGAACACTGAAGCTTTCTTT. Amino acid sequence: CASKADGNTEAFF.

The V and J genes are TRBV5-1 and TRBJ2-5, with a possible D match to TRBD2 (5 bases). The tail of the sequence fits TRBJ2-7 better, so the J call may be wrong. The CDR3 spans 15 residues. Looked up from germline, CDR1 is SGHRS and CDR2 is YFSETQ. The CDR3 DNA follows: TGCGCCAGCAGCTTGCGGGGAGCCGGGCGGGACGAGCAGTACTTC. As protein: CASSLRGAGRDEQYF.

On this clone: The sample contains more than one DNA sequence encoding this CDR3. The chain combines TRBV5-4 with TRBJ2-7; D gene ambiguous. Between the trimmed V and J ends, which lost 5 bases and 1 base, there was a span of 10 bases. CDR3 size: 13 residues. The germline V gene encodes CDR1 SGHNT and CDR2 YYREEE (reference sequence). The CDR3 region has the DNA TGTGCCAGCAGTTTTTGGGGTTCCTACGAGCAGTACTTC. Its translation: CASSFWGSYEQYF.

V is TRBV27 and J is TRBJ1-1; D is undetermined. The CDR3 loop spans 14 amino acids. Trimming cost V 5 bases and J 6 bases, with 16 bases left between them. In germline, CDR1 is MNHEY, CDR2 SMNVEV (reference sequence). The CDR3 nucleotides read TGTGCCAGCAGTAACCCCGGACCGCCGTCTGAAGCTTTCTTT. Translating it yields CASSNPGPPSEAFF.

V and J are TRBV6-5 and TRBJ2-1, with 11 nucleotides matching TRBD2. The V and J ends lost 5 bases and 4 bases, in that order; junction bases with no gene match: 4. Germline CDR1 MNHEY, CDR2 SVGAGI. CDR3 size: 15 residues. The CDR3 DNA follows: TGTGCCAGCAGTACGGGACTAGCGGCATACAATGAGCAGTTCTTC. Translation: CASSTGLAAYNEQFF.

V gene TRBV9 combines with J gene TRBJ2-2, with D hard to call. Germline CDR1 is SGDLS and CDR2 is YYNGEE. This CDR3 has 12 residues. V was cut by 2 bases and J by 7 bases, with 6 bases left in between. The CDR3 bases are TGTGCCAGCAGCGTTGTGCTCGGGGAGCTGTTTTTT. It translates to CASSVVLGELFF.

Regarding this clone: Within the sample, other DNA sequences also encode this same CDR3. The rearrangement uses TRBV28 and TRBJ2-7; 11 bases map to TRBD2. The CDR3 contains 14 residues. The germline gives CDR1 MDHEN, CDR2 SYDVKM. V shed 6 bases and J 2 bases; nucleotides not matched to a gene: 3. The DNA of the CDR3 is TGTGCCAGCAGCCTAGCGGGGGGAACCTACGAGCAGTACTTC. Its translation: CASSLAGGTYEQYF.

The chain employs TRBV5-5 and TRBJ1-3; the match to TRBD1 covers 7 bases. The CDR3 loop spans 16 amino acids. Germline-derived CDR1 and CDR2 are SGHKS and YYEKEE (reference sequence). V was pared by 3 bases and J by 2 bases, with 8 bases of the junction left unmatched. CDR3 sequence (DNA): TGTGCCAGCAGCTCAAAGACAGGGTATCCTGGAAACACCATATATTTT. Translation: CASSSKTGYPGNTIYF. Based on the CDR3 plus reference TRBV5-5 and TRBJ1-3, the full variable domain is DAGVTQSPTHLIKTRGQQVTLRCSPISGHKSVSWYQQVLGQGPQFIFQYYEKEERGRGNFPDRFSARQFPNYSSELNVNALLLGDSALYLCASSSKTGYPGNTIYFGEGSWLTVV.

The chain has TRBV11-2 and TRBJ2-1; 11 bases match TRBD2. Unmatched junction bases numbered 5, after V lost 5 bases and J lost 5 bases. The CDR3 sequence is 15 residues long. Germline values: CDR1 SGHAT, CDR2 FQNNGV. The chain's CDR3 is CASSTGTSGHNEQFF. As DNA, the CDR3 is TGTGCCAGCAGCACCGGGACTAGCGGACACAATGAGCAGTTCTTC.

In its sample, this clone was seen a few times. At the DNA level, this CDR3 is encoded by other sequences in the same sample as well. The rearrangement uses TRBV9 and TRBJ1-5; no clear D gene. V was clipped by 0 bases and J by 1 base, with 2 bases between them. CDR3 size: 13 residues. Germline CDR1 reads SGDLS; CDR2 reads YYNGEE. CDR3 residues: CASSVGSNQPQHF. CDR3 nucleotides: TGTGCCAGCAGCGTAGGAAGCAATCAGCCCCAGCATTTT.

The gene calls are TRBV7-9 and TRBJ1-1; 10 bases line up with TRBD1. CDR1 is SEHNR, CDR2 FQNEAQ, per germline (reference sequence). The trim removed 5 bases at V and 0 bases at J, leaving 9 bases unmatched. CDR3 length: 17 amino acids. Here the CDR3 DNA reads TGTGCCAGCAGCCCGACGGACAGGGGGTTAATGAACACTGAAGCTTTCTTT. Amino acids: CASSPTDRGLMNTEAFF.

The CDR3 DNA reads TGTGCCAGCAGTGAAGCGGGAGGTTACACCGGGGAGCTGTTTTTT. This translates into CASSEAGGYTGELFF. V and J are TRBV2 and TRBJ2-2, with D maybe TRBD2 (6 bases). Trimming shortened V by 0 bases and J by 3 bases, and 8 bases separated the two germline ends. Germline values: CDR1 SNHLY, CDR2 FYNNEI. The CDR3 consists of 15 residues.

J is TRBJ1-4 and V is TRBV15, with 7 bases lining up with TRBD1. Unmatched junction bases numbered 12, after V lost 9 bases and J lost 2 bases. There are 16 residues in the CDR3. CDR1 is LNHNV, CDR2 YYDKDF, per germline (reference sequence). The CDR3 DNA is TGTGCCACACGGGGAATAACAGGGGAGACTAATGAAAAACTGTTTTTT. It is translated as CATRGITGETNEKLFF.

The CDR3 coding sequence is TGCAGCGTTGAAGATTCCAGGGTGGGCGAAAAACTGTTTTTT. It translates to CSVEDSRVGEKLFF. The genes are TRBV29-1 and TRBJ1-4; perhaps TRBD1 as D (5 bases). Germline CDR1 and CDR2: SQVTM and ANQGSEA. The CDR3 is made up of 14 amino acids. V was clipped by 0 bases and J by 8 bases, with 13 bases between them.

The gene calls are TRBV7-9 and TRBJ2-1; no definite D call. Looked up from germline, CDR1 is SEHNR and CDR2 is FQNEAQ (reference sequence). Trimming left V 7 bases short and J 5 bases short, with 21 bases between. The CDR3 covers 16 residues. CDR3 region: CASTTSRLGMDNEQFF. The CDR3, as DNA: TGTGCCAGCACCACCTCCAGGCTAGGCATGGACAATGAGCAGTTCTTC.